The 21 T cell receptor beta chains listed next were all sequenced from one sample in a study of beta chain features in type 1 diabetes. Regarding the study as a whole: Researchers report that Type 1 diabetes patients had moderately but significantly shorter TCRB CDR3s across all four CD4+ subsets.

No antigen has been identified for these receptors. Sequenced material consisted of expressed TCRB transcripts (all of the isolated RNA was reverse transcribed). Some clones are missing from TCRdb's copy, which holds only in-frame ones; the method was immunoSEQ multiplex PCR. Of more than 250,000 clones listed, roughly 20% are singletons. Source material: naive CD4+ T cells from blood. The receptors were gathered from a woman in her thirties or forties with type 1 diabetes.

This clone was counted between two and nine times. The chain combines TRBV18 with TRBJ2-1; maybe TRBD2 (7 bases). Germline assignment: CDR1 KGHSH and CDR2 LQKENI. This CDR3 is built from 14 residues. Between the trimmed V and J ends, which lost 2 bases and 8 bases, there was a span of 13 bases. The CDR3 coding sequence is TGTGCCAGCTCACCAGGGGGGGCGGTGGATGAGCAGTTCTTC. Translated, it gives CASSPGGAVDEQFF.

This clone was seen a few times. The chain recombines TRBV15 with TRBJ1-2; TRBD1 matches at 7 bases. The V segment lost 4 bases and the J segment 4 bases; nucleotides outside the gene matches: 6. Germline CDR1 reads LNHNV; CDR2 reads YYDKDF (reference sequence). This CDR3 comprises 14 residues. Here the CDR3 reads CATSISTGSYGYTF. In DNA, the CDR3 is TGTGCCACCAGCATATCGACAGGGAGCTATGGCTACACCTTC.

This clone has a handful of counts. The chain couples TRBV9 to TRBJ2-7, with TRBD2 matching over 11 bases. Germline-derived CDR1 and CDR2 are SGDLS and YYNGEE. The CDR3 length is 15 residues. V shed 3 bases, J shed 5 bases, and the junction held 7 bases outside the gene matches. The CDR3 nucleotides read TGTGCCAGCAGCGCTCCGGGACTAGCGGATCACGAGCAGTACTTC. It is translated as CASSAPGLADHEQYF.

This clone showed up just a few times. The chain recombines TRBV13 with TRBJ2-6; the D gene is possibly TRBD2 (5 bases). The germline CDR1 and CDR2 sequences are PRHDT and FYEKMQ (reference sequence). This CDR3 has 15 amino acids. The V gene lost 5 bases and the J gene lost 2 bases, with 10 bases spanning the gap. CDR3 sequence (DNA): TGTGCCAGCAGCCGAGGCGGGCCTGGGGCCAACGTCCTGACTTTC. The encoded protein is CASSRGGPGANVLTF.

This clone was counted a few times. In nucleotides, the CDR3 is TGTGCCAGCAGTGAAATGGTAGGAGGTCAAGAGACCCAGTACTTC. Protein product: CASSEMVGGQETQYF. The V call is TRBV25-1, the J call TRBJ2-5; perhaps TRBD2 as D (5 bases). V was pared by 2 bases and J by 2 bases, with 12 bases between. The CDR3 consists of 15 residues. Germline CDR1 MGHDK, CDR2 SYGVNS.

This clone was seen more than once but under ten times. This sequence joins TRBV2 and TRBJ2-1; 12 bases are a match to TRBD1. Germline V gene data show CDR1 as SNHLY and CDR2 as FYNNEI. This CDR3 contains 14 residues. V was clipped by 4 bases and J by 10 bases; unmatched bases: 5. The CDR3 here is CASSAGQGASEQFF. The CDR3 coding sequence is TGTGCCAGCAGTGCGGGACAGGGGGCTTCGGAGCAGTTCTTC.

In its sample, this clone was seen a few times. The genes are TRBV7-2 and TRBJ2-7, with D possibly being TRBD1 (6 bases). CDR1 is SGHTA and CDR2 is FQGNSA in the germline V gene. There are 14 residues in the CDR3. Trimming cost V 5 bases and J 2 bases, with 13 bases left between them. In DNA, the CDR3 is TGTGCCAGCAGCCGGGACACCTTGACCTACGAGCAGTACTTC. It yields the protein CASSRDTLTYEQYF.

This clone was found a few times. CDR3 nucleotide sequence: TGCAGCGTCGCGACTAGCGGGACCTACGAGCAGTACTTC. It encodes CSVATSGTYEQYF. The V gene is TRBV29-1, the J gene TRBJ2-7; TRBD2 aligns across 11 bases. The J segment lost 2 bases and the V segment lost 6 bases, leaving 3 bases of the junction unmatched. From germline, CDR1 is SQVTM and CDR2 ANQGSEA. This CDR3 is 13 amino acids long.

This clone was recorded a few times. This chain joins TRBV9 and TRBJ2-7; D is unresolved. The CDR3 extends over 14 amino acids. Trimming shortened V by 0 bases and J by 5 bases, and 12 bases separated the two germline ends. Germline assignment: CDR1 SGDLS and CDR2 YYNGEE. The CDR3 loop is CASSVESVGNEQYF. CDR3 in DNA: TGTGCCAGCAGCGTAGAAAGCGTCGGTAACGAGCAGTACTTC.

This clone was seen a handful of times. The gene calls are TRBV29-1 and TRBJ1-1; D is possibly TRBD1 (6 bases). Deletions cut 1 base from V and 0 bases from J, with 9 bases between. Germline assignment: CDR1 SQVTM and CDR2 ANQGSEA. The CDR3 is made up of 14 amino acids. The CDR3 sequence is CSVEAQGMNTEAFF. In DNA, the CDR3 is TGCAGCGTTGAAGCGCAGGGGATGAACACTGAAGCTTTCTTT.

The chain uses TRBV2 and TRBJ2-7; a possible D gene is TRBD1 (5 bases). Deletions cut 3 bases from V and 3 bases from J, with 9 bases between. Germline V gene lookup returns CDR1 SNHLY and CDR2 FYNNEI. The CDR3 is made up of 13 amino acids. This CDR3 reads CASSEDTYYEQYF. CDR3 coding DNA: TGTGCCAGCAGTGAGGACACCTACTACGAGCAGTACTTC.

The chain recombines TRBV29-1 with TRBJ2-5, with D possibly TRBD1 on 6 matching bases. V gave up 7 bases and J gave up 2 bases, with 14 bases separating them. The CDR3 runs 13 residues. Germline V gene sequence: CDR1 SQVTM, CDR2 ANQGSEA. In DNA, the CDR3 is TGCAGCGCTAGGGGGAACGGGCAAGAGACCCAGTACTTC. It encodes CSARGNGQETQYF.

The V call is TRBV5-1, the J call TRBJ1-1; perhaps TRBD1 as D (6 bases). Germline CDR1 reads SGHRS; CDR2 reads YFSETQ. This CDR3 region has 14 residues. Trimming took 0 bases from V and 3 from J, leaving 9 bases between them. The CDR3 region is CASSLDRADTEAFF. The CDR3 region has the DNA TGCGCCAGCAGCTTGGACAGGGCGGACACTGAAGCTTTCTTT.

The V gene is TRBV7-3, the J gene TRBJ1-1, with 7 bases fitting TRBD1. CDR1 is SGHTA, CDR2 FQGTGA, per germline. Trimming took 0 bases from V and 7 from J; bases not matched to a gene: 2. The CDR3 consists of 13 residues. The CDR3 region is CASSLTYRGEAFF. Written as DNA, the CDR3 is TGTGCCAGCAGCTTAACCTACAGGGGTGAAGCTTTCTTT. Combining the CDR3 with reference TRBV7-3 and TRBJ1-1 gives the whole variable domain GAGVSQTPSNKVTEKGKYVELRCDPISGHTALYWYRQSLGQGPEFLIYFQGTGAADDSGLPNDRFFAVRPEGSVSTLKIQRTERGDSAVYLCASSLTYRGEAFFGQGTRLTVV.

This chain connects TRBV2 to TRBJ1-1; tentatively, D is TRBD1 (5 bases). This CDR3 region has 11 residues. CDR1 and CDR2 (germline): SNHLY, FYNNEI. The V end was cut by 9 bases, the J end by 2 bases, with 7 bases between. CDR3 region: CARQVNTEAFF. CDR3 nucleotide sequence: TGTGCCAGACAGGTTAACACTGAAGCTTTCTTT.

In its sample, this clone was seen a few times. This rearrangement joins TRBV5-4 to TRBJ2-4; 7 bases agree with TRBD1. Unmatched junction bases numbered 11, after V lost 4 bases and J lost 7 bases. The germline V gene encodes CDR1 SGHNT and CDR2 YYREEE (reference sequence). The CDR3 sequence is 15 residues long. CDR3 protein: CASSPRRDRGNIQYF. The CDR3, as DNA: TGTGCCAGCAGCCCAAGACGGGACAGAGGGAACATTCAGTACTTC.

CDR3 amino acids: CASSLRGESYEQYF. In DNA, the CDR3 is TGCGCCAGCAGCCTCAGGGGGGAATCCTACGAGCAGTACTTC. The genes are TRBV4-3 and TRBJ2-7; D perhaps matches TRBD1 (7 bases). This CDR3 spans 14 amino acids. V lost 4 bases, J lost 1 base, and 11 bases lay in between. Looked up from germline, CDR1 is LGHNA and CDR2 is YSLEER.

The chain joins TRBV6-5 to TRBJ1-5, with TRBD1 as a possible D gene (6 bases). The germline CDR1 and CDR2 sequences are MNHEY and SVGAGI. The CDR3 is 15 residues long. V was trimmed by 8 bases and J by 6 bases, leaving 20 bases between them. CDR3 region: CASQSLGGGGQPQHF. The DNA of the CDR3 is TGTGCCAGCCAATCCCTTGGGGGCGGGGGTCAGCCCCAGCATTTT.

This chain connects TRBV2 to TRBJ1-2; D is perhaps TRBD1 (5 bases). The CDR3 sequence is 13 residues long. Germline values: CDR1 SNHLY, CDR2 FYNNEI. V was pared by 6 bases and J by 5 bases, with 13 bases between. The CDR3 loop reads CASSRGQGYGYTF. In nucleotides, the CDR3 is TGTGCCAGCAGCCGCGGACAAGGATATGGCTACACCTTC.

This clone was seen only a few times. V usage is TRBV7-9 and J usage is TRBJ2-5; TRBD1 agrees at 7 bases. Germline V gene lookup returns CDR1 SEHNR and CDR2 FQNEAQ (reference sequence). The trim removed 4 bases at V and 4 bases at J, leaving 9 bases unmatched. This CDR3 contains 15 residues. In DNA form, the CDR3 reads TGTGCCAGCAGCTCGCACAGGGGAGTGAGAGAGACCCAGTACTTC. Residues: CASSSHRGVRETQYF.

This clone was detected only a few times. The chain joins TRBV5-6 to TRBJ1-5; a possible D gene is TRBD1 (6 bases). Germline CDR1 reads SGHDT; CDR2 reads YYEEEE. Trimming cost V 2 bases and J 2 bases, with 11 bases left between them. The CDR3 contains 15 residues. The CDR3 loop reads CASSFRGFGNQPQHF. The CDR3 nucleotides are TGTGCCAGCAGCTTCAGGGGCTTCGGCAATCAGCCCCAGCATTTT.